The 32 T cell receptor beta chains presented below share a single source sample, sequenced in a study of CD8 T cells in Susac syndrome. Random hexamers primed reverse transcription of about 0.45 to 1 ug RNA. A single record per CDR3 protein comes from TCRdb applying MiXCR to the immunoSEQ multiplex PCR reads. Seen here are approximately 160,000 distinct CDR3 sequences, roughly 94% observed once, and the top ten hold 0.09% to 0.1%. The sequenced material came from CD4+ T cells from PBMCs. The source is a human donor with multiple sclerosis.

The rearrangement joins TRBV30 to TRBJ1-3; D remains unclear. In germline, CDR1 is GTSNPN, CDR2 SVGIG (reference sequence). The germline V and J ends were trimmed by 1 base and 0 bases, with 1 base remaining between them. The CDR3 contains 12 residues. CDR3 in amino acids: CAWSDSGNTIYF. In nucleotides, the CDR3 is TGTGCCTGGAGTGACTCTGGAAACACCATATATTTT.

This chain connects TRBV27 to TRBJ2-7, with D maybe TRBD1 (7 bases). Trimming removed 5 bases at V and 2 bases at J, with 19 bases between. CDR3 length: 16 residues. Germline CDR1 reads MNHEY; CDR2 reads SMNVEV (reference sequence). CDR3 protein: CASSLLGGGKAYEQYF. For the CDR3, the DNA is TGTGCCAGCAGTCTCCTAGGGGGCGGGAAAGCCTACGAGCAGTACTTC.

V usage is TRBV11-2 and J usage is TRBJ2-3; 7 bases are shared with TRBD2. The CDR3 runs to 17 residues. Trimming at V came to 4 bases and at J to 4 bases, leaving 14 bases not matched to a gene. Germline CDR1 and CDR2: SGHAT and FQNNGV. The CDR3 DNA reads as TGTGCCAGCAGCTCCCTTTTGGGAAGCGGGAAGGCAGATACGCAGTATTTT. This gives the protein CASSSLLGSGKADTQYF.

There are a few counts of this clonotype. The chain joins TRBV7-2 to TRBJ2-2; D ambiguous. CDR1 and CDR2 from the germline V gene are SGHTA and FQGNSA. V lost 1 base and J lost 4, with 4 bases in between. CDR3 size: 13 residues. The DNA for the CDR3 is TGTGCCAGCAGCTTAGATCGCACCGGGGAGCTGTTTTTT. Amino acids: CASSLDRTGELFF.

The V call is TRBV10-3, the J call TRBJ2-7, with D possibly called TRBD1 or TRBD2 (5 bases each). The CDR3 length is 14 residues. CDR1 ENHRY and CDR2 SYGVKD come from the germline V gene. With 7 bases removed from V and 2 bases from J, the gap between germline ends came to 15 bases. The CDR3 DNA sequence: TGTGCCATCACAGGGACCGCTCCCGCCTACGAGCAGTACTTC. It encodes CAITGTAPAYEQYF.

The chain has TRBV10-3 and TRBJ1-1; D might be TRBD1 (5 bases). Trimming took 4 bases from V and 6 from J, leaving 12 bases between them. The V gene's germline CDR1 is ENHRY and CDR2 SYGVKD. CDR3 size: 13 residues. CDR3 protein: CAISGGGIAEAFF. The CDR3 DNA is TGTGCCATCAGTGGGGGGGGTATCGCTGAAGCTTTCTTT.

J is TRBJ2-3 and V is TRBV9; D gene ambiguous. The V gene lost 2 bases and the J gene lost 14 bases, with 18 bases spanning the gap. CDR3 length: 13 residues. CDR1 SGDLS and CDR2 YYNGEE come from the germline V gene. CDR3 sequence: CASSVLASGPPYF. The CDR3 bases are TGTGCCAGCAGCGTCCTCGCCAGTGGCCCCCCGTATTTT.

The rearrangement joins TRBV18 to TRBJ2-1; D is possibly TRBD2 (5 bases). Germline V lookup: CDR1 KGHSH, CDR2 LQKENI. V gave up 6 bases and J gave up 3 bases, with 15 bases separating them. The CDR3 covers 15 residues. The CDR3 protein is CASSPAEAGYNEQFF. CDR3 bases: TGTGCCAGCTCGCCAGCGGAGGCAGGCTACAATGAGCAGTTCTTC.

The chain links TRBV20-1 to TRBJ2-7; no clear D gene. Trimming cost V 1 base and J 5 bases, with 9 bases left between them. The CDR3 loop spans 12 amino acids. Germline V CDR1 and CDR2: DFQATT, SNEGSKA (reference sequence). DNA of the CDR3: TGCAGTGCTAGAGGGACGGAACACGAGCAGTACTTC. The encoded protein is CSARGTEHEQYF.

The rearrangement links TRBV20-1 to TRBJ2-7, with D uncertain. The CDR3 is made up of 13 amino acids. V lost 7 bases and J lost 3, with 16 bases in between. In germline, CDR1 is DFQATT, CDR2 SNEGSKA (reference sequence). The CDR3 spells CSVHDGTLYEQYF. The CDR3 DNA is TGCAGTGTTCACGACGGTACCCTCTACGAGCAGTACTTC.

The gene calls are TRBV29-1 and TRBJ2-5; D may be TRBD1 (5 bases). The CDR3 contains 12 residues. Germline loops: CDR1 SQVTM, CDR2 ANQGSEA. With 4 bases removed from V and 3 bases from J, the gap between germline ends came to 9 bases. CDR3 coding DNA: TGCAGCGTTGCCAGGGCCGAAGAGACCCAGTACTTC. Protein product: CSVARAEETQYF.

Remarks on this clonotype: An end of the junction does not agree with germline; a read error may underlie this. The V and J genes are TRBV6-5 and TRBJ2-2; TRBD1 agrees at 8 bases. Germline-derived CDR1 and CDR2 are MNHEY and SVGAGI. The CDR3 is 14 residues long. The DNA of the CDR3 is TGTACCAGCAGCCGCCCCGACAGGGGCGGGGAGCTGTTTTTT. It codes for CTSSRPDRGGELFF.

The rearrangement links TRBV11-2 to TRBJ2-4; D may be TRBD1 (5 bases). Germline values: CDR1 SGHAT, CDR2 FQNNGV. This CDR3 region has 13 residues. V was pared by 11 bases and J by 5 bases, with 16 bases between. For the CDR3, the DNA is TGTGCCGGGGCGACGATGGGGCAAAACATTCAGTACTTC. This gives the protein CAGATMGQNIQYF.

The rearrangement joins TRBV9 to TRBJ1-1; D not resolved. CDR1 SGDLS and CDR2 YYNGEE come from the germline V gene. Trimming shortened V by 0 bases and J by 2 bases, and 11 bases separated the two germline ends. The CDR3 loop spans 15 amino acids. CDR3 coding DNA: TGTGCCAGCAGCGTAGTAGGGCAAGTAAACACTGAAGCTTTCTTT. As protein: CASSVVGQVNTEAFF.

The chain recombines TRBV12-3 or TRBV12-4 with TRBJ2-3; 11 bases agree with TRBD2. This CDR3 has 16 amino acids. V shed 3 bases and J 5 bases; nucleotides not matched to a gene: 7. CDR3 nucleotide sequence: TGTGCCAGCAGTTTTGGTCTAGCGGGAGGCGGAGATACGCAGTATTTT. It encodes CASSFGLAGGGDTQYF.

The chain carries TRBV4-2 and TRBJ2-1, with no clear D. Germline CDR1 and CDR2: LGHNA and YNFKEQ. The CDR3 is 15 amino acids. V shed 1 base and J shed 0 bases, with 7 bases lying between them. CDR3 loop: CASSQGQSSYNEQFF. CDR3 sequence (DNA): TGTGCCAGCAGCCAAGGGCAGAGCTCCTACAATGAGCAGTTCTTC.

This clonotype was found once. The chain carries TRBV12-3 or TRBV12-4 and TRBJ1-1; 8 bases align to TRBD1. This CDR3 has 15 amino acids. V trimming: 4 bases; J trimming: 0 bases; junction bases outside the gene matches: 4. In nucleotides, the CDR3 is TGTGCCAGCAGTTCAGGACAGGGAGTGAACACTGAAGCTTTCTTT. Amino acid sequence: CASSSGQGVNTEAFF.

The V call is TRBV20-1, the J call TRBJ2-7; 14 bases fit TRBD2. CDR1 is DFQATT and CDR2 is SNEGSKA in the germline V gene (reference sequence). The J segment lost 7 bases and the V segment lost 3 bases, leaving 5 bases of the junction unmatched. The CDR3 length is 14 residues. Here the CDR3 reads CSASQTSGRVEQYF. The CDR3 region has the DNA TGCAGTGCTAGTCAGACTAGCGGGAGGGTTGAGCAGTACTTC.

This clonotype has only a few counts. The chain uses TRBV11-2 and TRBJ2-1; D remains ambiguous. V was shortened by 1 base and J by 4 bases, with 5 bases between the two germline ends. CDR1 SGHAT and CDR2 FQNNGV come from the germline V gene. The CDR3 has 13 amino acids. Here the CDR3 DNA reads TGTGCCAGCAGCTTAGGGTATTACAATGAGCAGTTCTTC. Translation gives CASSLGYYNEQFF.

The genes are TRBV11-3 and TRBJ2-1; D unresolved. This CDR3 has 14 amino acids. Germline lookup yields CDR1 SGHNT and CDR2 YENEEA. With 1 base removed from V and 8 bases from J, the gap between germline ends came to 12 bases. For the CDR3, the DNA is TGTGCCAGCAGCTTAGCTCCATCGTCGGATGAGCAGTTCTTC. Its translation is CASSLAPSSDEQFF.

The chain's CDR3 is CSVGEAMNTEAFF. CDR3 in DNA: TGCAGCGTTGGGGAGGCAATGAACACTGAAGCTTTCTTT. This chain uses TRBV29-1 with TRBJ1-1; D not resolved. V lost 4 bases, J lost 0 bases, and 9 bases lay in between. CDR1 SQVTM and CDR2 ANQGSEA come from the germline V gene. The CDR3 extends over 13 amino acids.

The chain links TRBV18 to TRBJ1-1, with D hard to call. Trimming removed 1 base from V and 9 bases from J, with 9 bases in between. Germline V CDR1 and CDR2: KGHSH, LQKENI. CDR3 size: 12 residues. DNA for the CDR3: TGTGCCAGCTCACCACGTGAGGATAAAGCTTTCTTT. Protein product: CASSPREDKAFF. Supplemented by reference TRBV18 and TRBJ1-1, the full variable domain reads NAGVMQNPRHLVRRRGQEARLRCSPMKGHSHVYWYRQLPEEGLKFMVYLQKENIIDESGMPKERFSAEFPKEGPSILRIQQVVRGDSAAYFCASSPREDKAFFGQGTRLTVV.

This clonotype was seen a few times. The CDR3 DNA follows: TGTGCCTGGAGTTCGGACGGGTACACCTTC. This encodes CAWSSDGYTF. J is TRBJ1-2 and V is TRBV30; no definite D call. Trimming pared 2 bases from V and 11 bases from J, leaving 9 bases between. The CDR3 spans 10 residues. The V gene's germline CDR1 is GTSNPN and CDR2 SVGIG (reference sequence).

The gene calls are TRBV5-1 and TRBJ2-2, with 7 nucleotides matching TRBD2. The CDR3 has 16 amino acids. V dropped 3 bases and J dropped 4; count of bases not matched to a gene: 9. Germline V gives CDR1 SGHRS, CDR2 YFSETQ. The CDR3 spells CASSWGSSGPTGELFF. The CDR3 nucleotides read TGCGCCAGCAGCTGGGGGTCTAGCGGCCCCACCGGGGAGCTGTTTTTT.

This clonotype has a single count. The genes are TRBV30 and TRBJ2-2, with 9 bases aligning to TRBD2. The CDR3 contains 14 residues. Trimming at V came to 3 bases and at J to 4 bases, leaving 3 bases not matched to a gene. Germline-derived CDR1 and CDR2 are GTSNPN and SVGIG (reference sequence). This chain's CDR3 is CAWRREGITGELFF. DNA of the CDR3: TGTGCCTGGAGGCGGGAGGGAATCACCGGGGAGCTGTTTTTT.

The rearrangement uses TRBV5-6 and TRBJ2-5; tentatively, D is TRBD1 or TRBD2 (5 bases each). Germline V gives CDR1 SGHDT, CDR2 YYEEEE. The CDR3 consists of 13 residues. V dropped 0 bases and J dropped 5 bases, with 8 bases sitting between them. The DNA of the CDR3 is TGTGCCAGCAGCTTGGTAGGGACGGAGACCCAGTACTTC. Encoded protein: CASSLVGTETQYF.

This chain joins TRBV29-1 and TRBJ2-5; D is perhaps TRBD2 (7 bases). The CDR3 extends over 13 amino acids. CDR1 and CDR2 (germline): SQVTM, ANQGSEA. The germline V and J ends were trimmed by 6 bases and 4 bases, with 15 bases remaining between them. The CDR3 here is CSVGQRGAETQYF. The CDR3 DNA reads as TGCAGCGTAGGACAGCGGGGAGCAGAGACCCAGTACTTC.

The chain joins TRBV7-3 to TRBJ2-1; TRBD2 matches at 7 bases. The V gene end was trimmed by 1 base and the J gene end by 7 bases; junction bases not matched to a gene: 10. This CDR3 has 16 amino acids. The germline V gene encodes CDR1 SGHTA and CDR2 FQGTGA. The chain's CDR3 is CASSLNPAGNGNEQFF. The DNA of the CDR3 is TGTGCCAGCAGCTTAAATCCAGCGGGAAATGGGAATGAGCAGTTCTTC.

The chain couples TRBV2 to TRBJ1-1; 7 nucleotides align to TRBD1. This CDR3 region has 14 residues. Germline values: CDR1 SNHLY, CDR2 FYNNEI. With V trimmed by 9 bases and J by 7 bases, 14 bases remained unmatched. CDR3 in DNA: TGTGCCAGAAGACAGGGCTCTGGTACTGATGAAGCTTTCTTT. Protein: CARRQGSGTDEAFF.

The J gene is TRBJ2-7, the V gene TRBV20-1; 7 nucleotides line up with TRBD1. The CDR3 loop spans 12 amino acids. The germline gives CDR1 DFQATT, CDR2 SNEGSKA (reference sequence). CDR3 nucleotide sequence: TGCGGGATACAGGGGACGACCTACGAGCAGTACTTC. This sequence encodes CGIQGTTYEQYF.

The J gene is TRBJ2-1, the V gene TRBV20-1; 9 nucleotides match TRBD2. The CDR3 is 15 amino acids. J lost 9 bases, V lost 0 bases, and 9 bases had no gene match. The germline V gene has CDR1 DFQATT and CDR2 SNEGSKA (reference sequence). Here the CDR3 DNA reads TGCAGTGCTAGAGATCTGAGCGGGAGGTACGGTGAGCAGTTCTTC. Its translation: CSARDLSGRYGEQFF.

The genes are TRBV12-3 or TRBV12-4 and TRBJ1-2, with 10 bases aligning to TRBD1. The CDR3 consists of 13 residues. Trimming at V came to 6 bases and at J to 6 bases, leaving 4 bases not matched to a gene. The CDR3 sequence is CASRPTGGNGYTF. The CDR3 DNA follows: TGTGCCAGCAGGCCGACAGGGGGCAATGGCTACACCTTC.